This TCR beta chain was observed in a study of vaccination effects on CD4 cells after COVID-19 (dated by TCRdb to between 2020 and 2023). For the study in its entirety: The ViraFEST assay stimulated PBMC with viral peptide pools and then used TCR sequencing to identify antigen-specific CD4+ T cell clonotypes by expansion. Each well held roughly 2 million PBMC cultured in IMDM containing approximately 5% human AB serum, roughly 10 IU/ml IL-2 and gentamicin, along with around 9.1 ug/ml peptides. Two doses of either the BNT162b2 or the mRNA-1273 mRNA SARS-CoV-2 vaccine were administered to participants. In the study, cultures from other donors were sequenced using the Oncomine TCR Beta short-read assay on an Illumina iSeq 100. A total of 10 COVID-19 convalescent patients and several SARS-CoV-2-naive healthy vaccine recipients were included in the full study. Pre-vaccine samples from a couple of convalescent patients were drawn 16 days and one week before the first dose, 142 and 148 days after COVID-19 diagnosis. The study compared SARS-CoV-2 spike-specific CD4+ TCR repertoires before and after mRNA vaccination in COVID-19 convalescent patients and infection-naive vaccine recipients.

The library was produced with the immunoSEQ multiplex PCR assay. TCR beta CDR3 sequencing was performed on DNA from the cultured, isolated CD4+ T cells. The source study handled its data this way. Non-productive TCR sequences were removed, reads were trimmed to the CDR3 region, and CDR3s of at least 7 amino acids were retained. Antigen-specific clonotypes were identified using the MANAFEST web app by comparison of expansion in peptide wells against reference cultures. For clones to be considered positive, expansion at FDR<0.05 versus reference and all other wells, an odds ratio above 5, and a frequency above 0.1% in two replicate wells were required. A clonotype was called cross-reactive if it was significantly expanded both in SARS-CoV-2 spike wells and in at least one common cold coronavirus spike condition. CDR3 similarity was assessed by Levenshtein distance with the stringdist R package, and unrooted trees were built with ape in R 3.6.1. TCRdb re-hosts the immuneACCESS table, in-frame sequences only. Its copies lack some clones; in the studies checked, an unresolved V gene accounts for under half of them, and the cause for the rest is not known. V, J and clone size derive from that table, while D and trimming were established from the DNA sequence. This sample is represented by some 63,000 clones; about 72% of them were singletons. The ten largest clones represent under 30% of the sample.

The paper's findings and limits, for the study overall: At late post-vaccination timepoints, both infection-induced and vaccine-induced clones showed marked clonal contraction, consistent with waning T cell responses. The study was limited by a small number of convalescent patients, and early post-infection timepoints were lacking. In convalescent patients, the post-vaccine spike-reactive repertoire consisted mainly of new vaccine-induced clones, largely distinct from infection-induced clones.

After about 10 days of culture, CD4+ T cells were isolated with the EasySep CD4+ T cell isolation kit. PCR-confirmed SARS-CoV-2 infection had occurred in convalescent patients between March and December 2020, before the Alpha, Beta and Delta variants emerged in the United States. On days 3 and 7, half of the culture medium was replaced with fresh IL-2-containing medium. Unless noted otherwise, every peptide stimulation condition was grown in triplicate wells. Using Ficoll-Paque Plus gradient centrifugation, PBMC were separated from whole blood and then either used fresh or cryopreserved at -140C. Genomic DNA was extracted from cultured CD4+ T cells with the QIAamp micro DNA kit. V loses 1 base of germline sequence and J loses 4 bases, and the interval between the two ends is 17 bases. As encoded in the germline V gene, CDR1 is SGDLS while CDR2 is YYNGEE. From cysteine to phenylalanine, the CDR3 is 16 amino acids long. Of the read, only the CDR3 DNA is kept; its 48 bases are in frame from base 1.

This clone has just a few counts. Its antigen specificity is not known. No base quality information exists; no much larger clone differs at one position. The origin of this receptor is a human donor who had a prior SARS-CoV-2 infection. The sequence is built from TRBV9 and TRBJ1-1; a tentative D call is TRBD1 (5 bases match). The source material was CD4+ T cells from PBMCs cultured without peptide, sampled before COVID-19 vaccination. CDR3 reads: CASSVTRDARITEAFF. The DNA sequence is as follows: TGTGCCAGCAGCGTAACTAGGGACGCCAGGATCACTGAAGCTTTCTTT.